This TCR beta chain was retrieved from a study of regulatory T cells in long-lasting Graves disease. Study-wide results and caveats: Among samples with persistent disease, TRBV28, TRBJ1-2 and TRBJ2-5 were favored.

This sample's time point: persistent/refractory GD, antithyroid drugs over 5 years with positive TRAb. Preparation of the TCR library used RNA extracted from PBMCs. Under American Thyroid Association guidelines, Graves' disease was diagnosed. A roughly 8.6-milliliter sample of peripheral blood was drawn into EDTA tubes. The V end was cut by 0 bases, the J end by 6 bases, with 8 bases between. The CDR3 sequence is 14 residues long. With iRepertoire HTBI primers and Arm-PCR of CDR3 regions, TCR beta libraries were built. TCRdb reprocessed the multiplex PCR reads with MiXCR, giving one entry per CDR3 protein. The data contain approximately 440,000 distinct CDR3 sequences, 23% of them singletons. Comment on this clonotype: No antigen is known for it.

The clonotype comes from a female donor with Graves disease. The genes are TRBV12-3 or TRBV12-4 and TRBJ2-2; D is ambiguous. The material was peripheral blood mononuclear cells (PBMCs), obtained when the disease was refractory, from a patient treated with antithyroid drugs. Here the CDR3 reads CASSLAQGAGELFF. The CDR3 region has the DNA TGTGCCAGCAGTTTAGCCCAAGGTGCCGGGGAGCTGTTTTTT.